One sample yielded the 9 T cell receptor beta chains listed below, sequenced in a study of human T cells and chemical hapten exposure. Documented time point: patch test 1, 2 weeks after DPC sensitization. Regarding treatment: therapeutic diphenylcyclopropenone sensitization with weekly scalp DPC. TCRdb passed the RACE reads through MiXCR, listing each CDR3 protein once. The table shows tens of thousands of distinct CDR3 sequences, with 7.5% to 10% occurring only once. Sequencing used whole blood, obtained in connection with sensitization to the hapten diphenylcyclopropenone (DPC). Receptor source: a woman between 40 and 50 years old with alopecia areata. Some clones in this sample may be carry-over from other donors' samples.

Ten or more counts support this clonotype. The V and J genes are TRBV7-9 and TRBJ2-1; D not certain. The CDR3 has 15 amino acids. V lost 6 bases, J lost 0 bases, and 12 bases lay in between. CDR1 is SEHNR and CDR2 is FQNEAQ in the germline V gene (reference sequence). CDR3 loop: CASSRHSASYNEQFF. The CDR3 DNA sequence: TGTGCCAGCAGTCGCCACAGCGCCTCCTACAATGAGCAGTTCTTC.

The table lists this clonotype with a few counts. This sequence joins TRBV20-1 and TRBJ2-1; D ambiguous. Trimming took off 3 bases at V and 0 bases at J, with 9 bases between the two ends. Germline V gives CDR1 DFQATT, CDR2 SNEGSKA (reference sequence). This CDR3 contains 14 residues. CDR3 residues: CSASRQVSYNEQFF. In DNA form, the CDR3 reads TGCAGTGCTAGCCGTCAGGTCTCCTACAATGAGCAGTTCTTC.

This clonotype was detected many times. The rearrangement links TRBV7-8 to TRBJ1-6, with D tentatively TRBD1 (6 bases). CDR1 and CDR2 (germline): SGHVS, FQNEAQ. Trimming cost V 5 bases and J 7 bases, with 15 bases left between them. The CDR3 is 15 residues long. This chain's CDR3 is CASSQTGWGNSPLHF. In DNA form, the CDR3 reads TGTGCCAGCAGCCAAACAGGGTGGGGGAATTCACCCCTCCACTTT. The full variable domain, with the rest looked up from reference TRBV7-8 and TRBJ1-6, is GAGVSQSPRYKVAKRGQDVALRCDPISGHVSLFWYQQALGQGPEFLTYFQNEAQLDKSGLPSDRFFAERPEGSVSTLKIQRTQQEDSAVYLCASSQTGWGNSPLHFGNGTRLTVT.

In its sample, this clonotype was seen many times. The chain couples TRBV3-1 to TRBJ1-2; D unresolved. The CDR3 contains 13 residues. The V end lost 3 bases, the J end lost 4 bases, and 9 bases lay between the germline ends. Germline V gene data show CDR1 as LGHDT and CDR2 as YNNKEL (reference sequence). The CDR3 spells CASSQGVGYGYTF. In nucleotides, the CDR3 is TGTGCCAGCAGCCAGGGTGTGGGCTATGGCTACACCTTC.

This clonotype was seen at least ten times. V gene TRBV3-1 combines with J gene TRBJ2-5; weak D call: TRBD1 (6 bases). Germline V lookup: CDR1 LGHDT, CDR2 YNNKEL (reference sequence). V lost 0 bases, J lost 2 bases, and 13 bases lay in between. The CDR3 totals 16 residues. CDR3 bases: TGTGCCAGCAGCCAAGATGCAGGGGATTTTCAAGAGACCCAGTACTTC. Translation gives CASSQDAGDFQETQYF.

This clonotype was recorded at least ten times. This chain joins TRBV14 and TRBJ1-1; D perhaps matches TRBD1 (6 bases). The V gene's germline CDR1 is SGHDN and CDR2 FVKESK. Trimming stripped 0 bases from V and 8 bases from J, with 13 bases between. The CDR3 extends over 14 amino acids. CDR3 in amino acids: CASSQDDRLPEAFF. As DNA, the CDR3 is TGTGCCAGCAGCCAAGATGACAGGCTACCCGAAGCTTTCTTT.

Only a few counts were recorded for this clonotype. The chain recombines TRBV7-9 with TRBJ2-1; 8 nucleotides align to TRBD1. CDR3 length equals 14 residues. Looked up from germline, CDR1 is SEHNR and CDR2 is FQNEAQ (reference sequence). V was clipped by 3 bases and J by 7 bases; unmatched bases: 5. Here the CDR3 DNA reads TGTGCCAGCAGCTTGACAGGGGCCACGAATGAGCAGTTCTTC. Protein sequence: CASSLTGATNEQFF.

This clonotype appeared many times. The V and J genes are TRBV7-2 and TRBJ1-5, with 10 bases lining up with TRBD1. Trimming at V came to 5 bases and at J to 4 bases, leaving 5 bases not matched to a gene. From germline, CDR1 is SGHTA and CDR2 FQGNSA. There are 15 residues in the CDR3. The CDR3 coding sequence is TGTGCCAGCAGCCCCGACAGGGGGCGTAATCAGCCCCAGCATTTT. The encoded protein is CASSPDRGRNQPQHF.

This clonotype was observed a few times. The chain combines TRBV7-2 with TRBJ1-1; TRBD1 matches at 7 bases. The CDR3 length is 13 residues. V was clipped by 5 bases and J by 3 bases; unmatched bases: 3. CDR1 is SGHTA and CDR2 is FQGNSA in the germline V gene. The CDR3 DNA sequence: TGTGCCAGCAGCGCTGACAGGGACACTGAAGCTTTCTTT. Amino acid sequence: CASSADRDTEAFF.